This T cell receptor (beta chain) stems from a study of type 1 regulatory T cells. Germline CDR1 is SGHRS and CDR2 is YFSETQ. The CDR3 loop spans 15 amino acids. Using its own MiXCR run on the reads, TCRdb lists one record per CDR3 protein. This sample has 14,000 to 15,000 distinct CDR3 sequences, with approximately 13% found just once. Points on this clonotype: Its cognate antigen is unknown. The junction does not match germline at one end; this may be a read error.

The specimen sequenced was cultured T cells, either the whole culture or a sorted T cell fraction (not recorded which). This clonotype was sampled from a human donor in good health. V is TRBV5-1 and J is TRBJ2-1, with TRBD2 matching over 8 bases. Here the CDR3 reads CASSPGGVAYNEQSF. CDR3 bases: TGCGCCAGCAGCCCGGGGGGGGTCGCATACAATGAGCAGTCCTTC.